The sequence of this T cell receptor beta chain was determined in a study of blood T cell repertoires in COVID-19. Study at large: From the United States, Italy and Spain came samples of acute and convalescent COVID-19. T cells, B-cell-depleted T cells, or PBMCs supplied cDNA or gDNA.

The germline V gene encodes CDR1 LGHDT and CDR2 YNNKEL (reference sequence). CDR3 size: 14 residues. Deletions cut 0 bases from V and 3 bases from J, with 6 bases between. Sequenced by immunoSEQ multiplex PCR; TCRdb stores in-frame clones only, minus some. Of fewer than 350,000 clones listed, approximately 84% were seen once; the top ten hold less than 2.5%. The sequence was collected from a young woman who had recovered from COVID-19. Sequencing was done on a sample of peripheral blood. J is TRBJ1-5 and V is TRBV3-1 (or the pseudogene TRBV3-2); D is ambiguous. The CDR3 loop is CASSQDTYNQPQHF. CDR3 coding DNA: TGTGCCAGCAGCCAAGACACCTACAATCAGCCCCAGCATTTT.